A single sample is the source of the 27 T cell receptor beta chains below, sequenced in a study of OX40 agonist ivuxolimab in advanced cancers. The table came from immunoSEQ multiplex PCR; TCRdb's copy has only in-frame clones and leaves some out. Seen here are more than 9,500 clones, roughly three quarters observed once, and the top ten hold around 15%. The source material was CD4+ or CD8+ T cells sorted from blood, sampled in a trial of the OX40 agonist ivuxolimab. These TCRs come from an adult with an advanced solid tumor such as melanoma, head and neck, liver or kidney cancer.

CDR3: CSAVAVGGELFF. CDR3 DNA: TGCAGCGCCGTTGCGGTTGGGGGGGAGCTGTTTTTT. The rearrangement uses TRBV29-1 and TRBJ2-2; D gene unclear. The germline V gene encodes CDR1 SQVTM and CDR2 ANQGSEA. V gave up 7 bases and J gave up 8 bases, with 14 bases separating them. The CDR3 length is 12 residues.

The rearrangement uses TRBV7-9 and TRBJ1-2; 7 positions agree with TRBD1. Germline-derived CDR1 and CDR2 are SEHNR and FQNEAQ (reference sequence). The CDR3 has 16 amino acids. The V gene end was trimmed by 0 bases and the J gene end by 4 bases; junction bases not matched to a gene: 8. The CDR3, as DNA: TGTGCCAGCAGCTTAGCGTTCGGACAGGTTGGCTATGGCTACACCTTC. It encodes CASSLAFGQVGYGYTF.

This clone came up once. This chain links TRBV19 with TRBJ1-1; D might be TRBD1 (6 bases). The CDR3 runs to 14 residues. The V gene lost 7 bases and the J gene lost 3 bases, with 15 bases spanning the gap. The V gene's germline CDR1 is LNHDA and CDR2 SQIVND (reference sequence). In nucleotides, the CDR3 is TGTGCCAGTACCCCGGACAGATTATACACTGAAGCTTTCTTT. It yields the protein CASTPDRLYTEAFF. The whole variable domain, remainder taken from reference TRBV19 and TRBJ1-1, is DGGITQSPKYLFRKEGQNVTLSCEQNLNHDAMYWYRQDPGQGLRLIYYSQIVNDFQKGDIAEGYSVSREKKESFPLTVTSAQKNPTAFYLCASTPDRLYTEAFFGQGTRLTVV.

In DNA form, the CDR3 reads TGTGCCTGGACCACGGGACTATTCACAGATACGCAGTATTTT. Translated, it gives CAWTTGLFTDTQYF. The chain is built from TRBV30 and TRBJ2-3; 7 nucleotides align to TRBD2. The CDR3 runs to 14 residues. V lost 4 bases to trimming and J lost 2 bases; unmatched junction nucleotides: 6. Germline CDR1 is GTSNPN and CDR2 is SVGIG (reference sequence).

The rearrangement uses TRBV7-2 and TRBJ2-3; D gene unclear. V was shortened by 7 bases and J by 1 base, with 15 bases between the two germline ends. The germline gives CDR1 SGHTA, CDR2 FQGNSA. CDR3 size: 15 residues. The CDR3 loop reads CASTQYGTRTDTQYF. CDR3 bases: TGTGCCAGCACCCAATATGGCACCCGCACAGATACGCAGTATTTT.

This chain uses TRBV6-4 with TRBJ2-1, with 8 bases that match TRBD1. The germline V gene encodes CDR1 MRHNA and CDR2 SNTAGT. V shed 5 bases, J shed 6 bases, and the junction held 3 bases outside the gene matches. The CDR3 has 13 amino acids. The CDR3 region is CASSYGQGNEQFF. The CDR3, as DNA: TGTGCCAGCAGTTACGGACAGGGCAATGAGCAGTTCTTC.

The CDR3 loop is CASSLDNNEQFF. The DNA for the CDR3 is TGTGCCAGCAGCTTAGATAACAATGAGCAGTTCTTC. The chain is built from TRBV11-3 and TRBJ2-1; D not certain. There are 12 residues in the CDR3. Germline lookup yields CDR1 SGHNT and CDR2 YENEEA. V shed 0 bases and J shed 5 bases, with 2 bases lying between them.

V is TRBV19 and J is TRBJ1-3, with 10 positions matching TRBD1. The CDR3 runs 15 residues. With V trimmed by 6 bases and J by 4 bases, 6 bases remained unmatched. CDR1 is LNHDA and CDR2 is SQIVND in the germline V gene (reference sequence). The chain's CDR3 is CASSAGTGAGNTIYF. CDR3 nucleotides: TGTGCCAGTAGCGCCGGGACAGGGGCCGGAAACACCATATATTTT.

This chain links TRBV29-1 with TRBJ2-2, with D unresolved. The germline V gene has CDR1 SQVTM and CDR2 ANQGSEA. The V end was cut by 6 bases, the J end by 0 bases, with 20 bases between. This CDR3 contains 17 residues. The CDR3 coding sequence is TGCAGCGTCGCTGGGATGCAAACCCCTACGAACACCGGGGAGCTGTTTTTT. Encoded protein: CSVAGMQTPTNTGELFF.

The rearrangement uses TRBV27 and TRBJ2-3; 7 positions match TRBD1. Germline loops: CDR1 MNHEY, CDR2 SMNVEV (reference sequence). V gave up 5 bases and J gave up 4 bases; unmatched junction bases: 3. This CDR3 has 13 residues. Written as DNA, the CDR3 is TGTGCCAGCAGTACAGGGGTTGCAGATACGCAGTATTTT. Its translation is CASSTGVADTQYF.

CDR3 sequence reads: CASSLFGTDTQYF. The CDR3 DNA follows: TGTGCCAGCAGTTTATTCGGCACAGATACGCAGTATTTT. The V call is TRBV27, the J call TRBJ2-3; D not certain. Germline V gene sequence: CDR1 MNHEY, CDR2 SMNVEV (reference sequence). There are 13 residues in the CDR3. Trimming removed 1 base at V and 1 base at J, with 3 bases between.

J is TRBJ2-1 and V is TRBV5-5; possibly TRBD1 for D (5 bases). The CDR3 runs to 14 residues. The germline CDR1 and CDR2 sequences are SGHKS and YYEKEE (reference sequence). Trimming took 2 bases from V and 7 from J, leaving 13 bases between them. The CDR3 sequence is CASSLEGAENEQFF. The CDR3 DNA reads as TGTGCCAGCAGCTTAGAAGGGGCCGAAAATGAGCAGTTCTTC. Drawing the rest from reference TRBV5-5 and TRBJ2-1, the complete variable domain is DAGVTQSPTHLIKTRGQQVTLRCSPISGHKSVSWYQQVLGQGPQFIFQYYEKEERGRGNFPDRFSARQFPNYSSELNVNALLLGDSALYLCASSLEGAENEQFFGPGTRLTVL.

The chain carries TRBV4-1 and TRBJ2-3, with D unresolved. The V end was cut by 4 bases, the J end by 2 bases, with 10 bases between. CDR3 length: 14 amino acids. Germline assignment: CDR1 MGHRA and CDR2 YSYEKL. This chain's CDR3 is CASSPHESTDTQYF. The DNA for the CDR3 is TGCGCCAGCAGCCCACACGAGTCCACAGATACGCAGTATTTT.

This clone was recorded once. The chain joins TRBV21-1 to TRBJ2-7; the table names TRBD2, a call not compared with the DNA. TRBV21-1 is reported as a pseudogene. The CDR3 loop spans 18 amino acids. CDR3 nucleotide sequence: TGTGCCAGCAACCATCCCCGGACTAGCGGGAGGATCCGGTCTGAGCAGTACTTC. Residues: CASNHPRTSGRIRSEQYF.

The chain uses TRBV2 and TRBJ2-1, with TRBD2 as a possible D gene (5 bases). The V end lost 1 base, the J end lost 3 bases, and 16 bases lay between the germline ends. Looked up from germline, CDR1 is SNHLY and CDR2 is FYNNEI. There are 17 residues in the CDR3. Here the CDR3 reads CASSEGVRGSFYNEQFF. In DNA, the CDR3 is TGTGCCAGCAGTGAAGGAGTTAGAGGGAGTTTCTACAATGAGCAGTTCTTC.

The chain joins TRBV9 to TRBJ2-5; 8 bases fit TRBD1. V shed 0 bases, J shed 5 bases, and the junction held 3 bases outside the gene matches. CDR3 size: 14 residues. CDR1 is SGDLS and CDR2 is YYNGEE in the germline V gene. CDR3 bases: TGTGCCAGCAGCGTAGCAGGGGGCGTGGAGACCCAGTACTTC. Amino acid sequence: CASSVAGGVETQYF.

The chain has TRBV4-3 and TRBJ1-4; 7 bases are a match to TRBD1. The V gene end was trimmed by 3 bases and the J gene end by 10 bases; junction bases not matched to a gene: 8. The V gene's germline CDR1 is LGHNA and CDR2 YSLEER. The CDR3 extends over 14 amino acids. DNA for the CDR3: TGCGCCAGCAGCCAGACCTCAGGGGGAGGAAAACTGTTTTTT. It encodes CASSQTSGGGKLFF.

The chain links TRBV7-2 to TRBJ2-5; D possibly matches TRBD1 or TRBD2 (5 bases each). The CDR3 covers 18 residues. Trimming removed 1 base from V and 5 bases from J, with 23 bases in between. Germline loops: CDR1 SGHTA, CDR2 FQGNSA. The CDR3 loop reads CASSLVWPLGDPMETQYF. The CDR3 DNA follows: TGTGCCAGCAGCTTAGTGTGGCCACTGGGGGACCCCATGGAGACCCAGTACTTC.

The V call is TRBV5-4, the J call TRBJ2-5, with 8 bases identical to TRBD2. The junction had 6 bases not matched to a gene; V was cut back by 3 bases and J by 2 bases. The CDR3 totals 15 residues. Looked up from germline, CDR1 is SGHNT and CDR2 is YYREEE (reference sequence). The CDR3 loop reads CASSWRREVQETQYF. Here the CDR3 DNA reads TGTGCCAGCAGCTGGAGGCGGGAGGTACAAGAGACCCAGTACTTC.

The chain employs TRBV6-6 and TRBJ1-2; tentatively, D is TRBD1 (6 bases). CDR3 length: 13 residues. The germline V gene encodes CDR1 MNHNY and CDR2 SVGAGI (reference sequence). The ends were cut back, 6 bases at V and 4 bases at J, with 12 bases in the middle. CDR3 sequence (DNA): TGTGCCAGCAGACACAGGGACGGCTATGGCTACACCTTC. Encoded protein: CASRHRDGYGYTF.

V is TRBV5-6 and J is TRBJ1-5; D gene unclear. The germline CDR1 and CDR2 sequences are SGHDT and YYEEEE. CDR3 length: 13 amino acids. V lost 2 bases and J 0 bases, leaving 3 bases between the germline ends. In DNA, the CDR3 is TGTGCCAGCAGCTTAAATAGCAATCAGCCCCAGCATTTT. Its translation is CASSLNSNQPQHF.

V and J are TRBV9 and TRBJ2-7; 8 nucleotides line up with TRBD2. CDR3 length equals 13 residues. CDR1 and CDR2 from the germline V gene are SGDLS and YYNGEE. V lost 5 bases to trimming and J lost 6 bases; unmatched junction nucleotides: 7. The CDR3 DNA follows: TGTGCCAGCAGTCGCGGGGCGGGGGGCGAGCAGTACTTC. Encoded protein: CASSRGAGGEQYF.

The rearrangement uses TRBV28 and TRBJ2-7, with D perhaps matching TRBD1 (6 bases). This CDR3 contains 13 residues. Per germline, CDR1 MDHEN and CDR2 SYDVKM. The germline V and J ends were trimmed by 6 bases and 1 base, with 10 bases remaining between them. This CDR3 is CASRQGFSYEQYF. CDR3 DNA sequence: TGTGCCAGCAGGCAGGGGTTTTCCTACGAGCAGTACTTC. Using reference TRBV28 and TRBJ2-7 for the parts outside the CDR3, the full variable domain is DVKVTQSSRYLVKRTGEKVFLECVQDMDHENMFWYRQDPGLGLRLIYFSYDVKMKEKGDIPEGYSVSREKKERFSLILESASTNQTSMYLCASRQGFSYEQYFGPGTRLTVT.

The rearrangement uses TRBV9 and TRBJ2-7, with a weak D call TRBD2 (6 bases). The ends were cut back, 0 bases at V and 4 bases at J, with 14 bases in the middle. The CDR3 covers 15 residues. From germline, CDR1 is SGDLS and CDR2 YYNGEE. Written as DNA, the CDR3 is TGTGCCAGCAGCGTAGGGGACTCGTTGCTTTACGAGCAGTACTTC. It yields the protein CASSVGDSLLYEQYF.

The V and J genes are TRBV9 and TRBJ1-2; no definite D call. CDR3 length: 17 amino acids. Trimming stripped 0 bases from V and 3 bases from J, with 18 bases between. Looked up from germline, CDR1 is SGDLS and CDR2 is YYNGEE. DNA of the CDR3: TGTGCCAGCAGCGTAGACCCCCGACAAGAGAACCACTATGGCTACACCTTC. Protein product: CASSVDPRQENHYGYTF.

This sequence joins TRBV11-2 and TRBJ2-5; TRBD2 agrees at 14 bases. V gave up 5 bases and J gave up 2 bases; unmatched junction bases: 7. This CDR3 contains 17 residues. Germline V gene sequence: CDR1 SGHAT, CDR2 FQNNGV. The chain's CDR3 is CASSLGTSGRGQETQYF. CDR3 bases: TGTGCCAGCAGCCTCGGGACTAGCGGGAGAGGACAAGAGACCCAGTACTTC.

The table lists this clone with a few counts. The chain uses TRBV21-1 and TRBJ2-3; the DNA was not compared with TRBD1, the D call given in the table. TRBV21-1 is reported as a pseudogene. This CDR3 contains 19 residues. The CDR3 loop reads CASSKARGTGGLCGDTQYF. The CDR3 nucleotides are TGTGCCAGCAGCAAAGCGCGAGGGACAGGGGGCCTCTGTGGAGATACGCAGTATTTT.